These 3 T cell receptor beta chains were all obtained from the same sample, sequenced in a study of blood T cell repertoires in COVID-19. The protocol was immunoSEQ multiplex PCR, while the TCRdb copy is restricted to in-frame clones and leaves out a portion. The sample lists 450,000 to 600,000 clones; 87% were seen once. The sample comprised PBMCs or T cells enriched from blood (not recorded which). The receptors shown here come from a woman aged 18-29 years who had recovered from COVID-19.

The chain links TRBV19 to TRBJ1-6; D is perhaps TRBD1 (6 bases). The V end was cut by 7 bases, the J end by 7 bases, with 23 bases between. This CDR3 contains 17 residues. Germline CDR1 is LNHDA and CDR2 is SQIVND (reference sequence). The CDR3 nucleotides are TGTGCCAGTACTTATAGTGGCGGACAGTTAAGGAATTCACCCCTCCACTTT. It yields the protein CASTYSGGQLRNSPLHF.

V is TRBV5-1 and J is TRBJ2-7; TRBD1 matches 8 bases. Trimming removed 0 bases from V and 6 bases from J; junction bases left unmatched: 5. Germline CDR1 and CDR2: SGHRS and YFSETQ. The CDR3 extends over 14 amino acids. CDR3 sequence (DNA): TGCGCCAGCAGCTTGGTTCAGGGGGCTCGCGAGCAGTACTTC. This translates into CASSLVQGAREQYF.

This sequence joins TRBV4-2 and TRBJ1-5; D is possibly TRBD1 (6 bases). Germline lookup yields CDR1 LGHNA and CDR2 YNFKEQ. The CDR3 is 17 residues long. Trimming cost V 1 base and J 5 bases, with 18 bases left between them. This CDR3 reads CASSQGFSGEGDQPQHF. The CDR3 DNA reads TGTGCCAGCAGCCAAGGGTTCTCAGGGGAGGGGGATCAGCCCCAGCATTTT.